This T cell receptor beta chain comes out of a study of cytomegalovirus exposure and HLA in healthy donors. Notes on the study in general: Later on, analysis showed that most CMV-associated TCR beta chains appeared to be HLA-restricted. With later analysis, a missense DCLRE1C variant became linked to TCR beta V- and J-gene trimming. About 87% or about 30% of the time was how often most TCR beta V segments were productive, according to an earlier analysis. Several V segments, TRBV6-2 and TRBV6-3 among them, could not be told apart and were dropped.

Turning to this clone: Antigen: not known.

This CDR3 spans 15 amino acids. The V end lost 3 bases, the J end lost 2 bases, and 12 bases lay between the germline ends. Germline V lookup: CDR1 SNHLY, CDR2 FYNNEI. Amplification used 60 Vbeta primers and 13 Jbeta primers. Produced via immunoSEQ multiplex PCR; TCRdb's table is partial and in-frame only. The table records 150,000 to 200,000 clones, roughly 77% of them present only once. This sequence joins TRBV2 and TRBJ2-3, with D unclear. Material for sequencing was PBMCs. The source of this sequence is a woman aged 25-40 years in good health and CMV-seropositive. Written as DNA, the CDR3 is TGTGCCAGCAGTGACAACTTACACTACACAGATACGCAGTATTTT. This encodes CASSDNLHYTDTQYF.